These 19 T cell receptor beta chains came from one sample sequenced in a study of T cells after yellow fever vaccination. TCRdb re-called the 5' RACE reads through MiXCR, storing one row per CDR3 protein. The data contain about 320,000 distinct CDR3 sequences, around 4.5% of them singletons. Material: PBMCs, obtained 15 days after the yellow fever booster vaccination. These receptors were collected from a man aged 18 to 35 who received the YFV17D yellow fever vaccine.

This clonotype has a count of ten or more. The chain couples TRBV20-1 to TRBJ2-1, with D possibly TRBD2 on 6 matching bases. V lost 1 base, J lost 7 bases, and 11 bases lay in between. Germline V gene data show CDR1 as DFQATT and CDR2 as SNEGSKA (reference sequence). This CDR3 contains 13 residues. CDR3 nucleotides: TGCAGTGCTAGAGGGGAGGAGGGTAATGAGCAGTTCTTC. Protein: CSARGEEGNEQFF.

The V and J genes are TRBV6-2 or TRBV6-3 and TRBJ2-1, with a possible D match to TRBD1 (6 bases). V dropped 10 bases and J dropped 4 bases, with 11 bases sitting between them. In germline, CDR1 is MNHEY, CDR2 SVGEGT. The CDR3 spans 12 residues. The chain's CDR3 is CAITDRYNEQFF. The CDR3 nucleotides read TGTGCCATAACTGACAGGTACAATGAGCAGTTCTTC.

This clonotype was counted only a few times. The genes are TRBV12-3 or TRBV12-4 and TRBJ1-1, with a tentative D call TRBD1 (5 bases). The CDR3 spans 13 residues. V was shortened by 5 bases and J by 6 bases, with 13 bases between the two germline ends. The chain's CDR3 is CASSRDMGAEAFF. The CDR3 DNA sequence: TGTGCCAGCAGTAGAGACATGGGGGCTGAAGCTTTCTTT.

In its sample, this clonotype was seen a few times. This chain links TRBV6-5 with TRBJ1-6; D perhaps matches TRBD1 (6 bases). CDR3 size: 15 residues. V was cut by 0 bases and J by 10 bases, with 13 bases left in between. The germline gives CDR1 MNHEY, CDR2 SVGAGI. DNA of the CDR3: TGTGCCAGCAGTTACTCGGGGGGGCCGGAGTCACCCCTCCACTTT. Translating it yields CASSYSGGPESPLHF.

This clonotype has more than one count but fewer than ten. The rearrangement uses TRBV6-5 and TRBJ1-3, with TRBD1 as a possible D gene (5 bases). Trimming left V 4 bases short and J 2 bases short, with 9 bases between. This CDR3 has 14 amino acids. Germline CDR1 reads MNHEY; CDR2 reads SVGAGI. The CDR3 DNA reads TGTGCCAGCAGTTGGGGACGAACTGGAAACACCATATATTTT. It translates to CASSWGRTGNTIYF.

The chain joins TRBV12-3 or TRBV12-4 to TRBJ2-6, with D hard to call. Between the trimmed V and J ends, which lost 7 bases and 4 bases, there was a span of 11 bases. The CDR3 is 14 amino acids. DNA of the CDR3: TGTGCCAGCATCACTCAGGCAGGGGCCAACGTCCTGACTTTC. Amino acids: CASITQAGANVLTF.

The gene calls are TRBV18 and TRBJ2-4, with a possible D match to TRBD1 (5 bases). Germline V lookup: CDR1 KGHSH, CDR2 LQKENI. This CDR3 contains 14 residues. The V end was cut by 0 bases, the J end by 7 bases, with 10 bases between. The CDR3 nucleotides are TGTGCCAGCTCACCACCCAGCGCAGGGAACATTCAGTACTTC. This translates into CASSPPSAGNIQYF.

J is TRBJ2-5 and V is TRBV28; 7 bases fit TRBD2. CDR1 is MDHEN and CDR2 is SYDVKM in the germline V gene. J gave up 9 bases and V 3 bases, and 7 bases lay outside the gene matches. The CDR3 runs to 13 residues. The CDR3 is CASSLGLPGSQYF. The CDR3 nucleotides are TGTGCCAGCAGTTTGGGACTACCAGGGTCCCAGTACTTC.

This clonotype has ten or more counts. The chain couples TRBV4-1 to TRBJ2-7; either TRBD1 or TRBD2 may supply D (6 bases each). V lost 0 bases and J lost 2, with 11 bases in between. The germline V gene encodes CDR1 MGHRA and CDR2 YSYEKL. This CDR3 region has 15 residues. CDR3 amino acids: CASSQERGVPYEQYF. CDR3 DNA: TGCGCCAGCAGCCAAGAAAGGGGGGTGCCCTACGAGCAGTACTTC.

This clonotype was counted only a few times. The chain is built from TRBV4-1 and TRBJ2-1; the D gene is possibly TRBD2 (5 bases). V shed 2 bases and J shed 2 bases, with 10 bases lying between them. There are 15 residues in the CDR3. CDR1 MGHRA and CDR2 YSYEKL come from the germline V gene. CDR3 loop: CASSQTPGTYNEQFF. Written as DNA, the CDR3 is TGCGCCAGCAGCCAAACTCCCGGGACCTACAATGAGCAGTTCTTC.

There are many counts of this clonotype. The rearrangement links TRBV12-3 or TRBV12-4 to TRBJ1-4, with 8 bases fitting TRBD1. The CDR3 consists of 14 residues. The V and J ends lost 6 bases and 5 bases, in that order; junction bases with no gene match: 5. This CDR3 is CASRYRGINEKLFF. CDR3 nucleotide sequence: TGTGCCAGCAGGTACAGGGGGATAAATGAAAAACTGTTTTTT.

This clonotype was picked up a small number of times. The chain combines TRBV6-6 with TRBJ1-5; tentatively, D is TRBD1 (6 bases). In germline, CDR1 is MNHNY, CDR2 SVGAGI (reference sequence). Trimming took 5 bases from V and 10 from J, leaving 24 bases between them. The CDR3 is made up of 16 amino acids. The CDR3 region is CASSRRSRGRANPQHF. The DNA for the CDR3 is TGTGCCAGCAGTCGTCGCAGCAGGGGAAGGGCAAACCCCCAGCATTTT.

This clonotype was seen many times. The genes are TRBV6-1 and TRBJ1-5; 7 bases line up with TRBD1. J gave up 5 bases and V 7 bases, and 8 bases lay outside the gene matches. CDR3 length: 14 residues. Germline values: CDR1 MNHNS, CDR2 SASEGT. The CDR3 nucleotides are TGTGCCAGCAAGCGTAGGGGGCTTTATCAGCCCCAGCATTTT. It encodes CASKRRGLYQPQHF.

This clonotype came up many times. The V call is TRBV3-1, the J call TRBJ2-3; TRBD2 matches at 9 bases. CDR1 is LGHDT, CDR2 YNNKEL, per germline (reference sequence). The CDR3 covers 16 residues. With V trimmed by 2 bases and J by 1 base, 4 bases remained unmatched. The DNA of the CDR3 is TGTGCCAGCAGCCAACAAGCGGGGGGTCGCACAGATACGCAGTATTTT. It is translated as CASSQQAGGRTDTQYF.

This clonotype was counted only a few times. The chain is built from TRBV7-6 and TRBJ1-5; D gene unclear. CDR1 and CDR2 from the germline V gene are SGHVS and FNYEAQ. The V end lost 1 base, the J end lost 0 bases, and 10 bases lay between the germline ends. The CDR3 runs 16 residues. DNA of the CDR3: TGTGCCAGCAGCTTAGGGTCGGGTTATAGCAATCAGCCCCAGCATTTT. Residues: CASSLGSGYSNQPQHF.

The table lists this clonotype with many counts. The rearrangement uses TRBV12-3 or TRBV12-4 and TRBJ2-1; TRBD1 agrees at 10 bases. V gave up 5 bases and J gave up 1 base; unmatched junction bases: 2. The CDR3 totals 15 residues. The CDR3 loop reads CASSRQGASYNEQFF. DNA of the CDR3: TGTGCCAGCAGTCGACAGGGGGCGTCCTACAATGAGCAGTTCTTC.

The V and J genes are TRBV5-1 and TRBJ2-1; TRBD2 matches 8 bases. The V and J ends lost 4 bases and 3 bases, in that order; junction bases with no gene match: 9. The CDR3 runs 16 residues. Germline V gene data show CDR1 as SGHRS and CDR2 as YFSETQ. CDR3 nucleotide sequence: TGCGCCAGCAGCGCCGGGGGGGCCGCGTACTACAATGAGCAGTTCTTC. Its translation: CASSAGGAAYYNEQFF. Full variable domain (remainder filled in from reference TRBV5-1 and TRBJ2-1): KAGVTQTPRYLIKTRGQQVTLSCSPISGHRSVSWYQQTPGQGLQFLFEYFSETQRNKGNFPGRFSGRQFSNSRSEMNVSTLELGDSALYLCASSAGGAAYYNEQFFGPGTRLTVL.

In its sample, this clonotype was seen many times. The chain joins TRBV7-2 to TRBJ2-3; D perhaps matches TRBD2 (7 bases). CDR3 size: 12 residues. Germline CDR1 reads SGHTA; CDR2 reads FQGNSA. The V end lost 10 bases, the J end lost 6 bases, and 14 bases lay between the germline ends. The CDR3 DNA is TGTGCCACTCACGGGGGGCGGGATACGCAGTATTTT. Protein: CATHGGRDTQYF.

This clonotype appeared many times. The chain joins TRBV6-6 to TRBJ2-7, with 7 positions matching TRBD1. V dropped 7 bases and J dropped 4; count of bases not matched to a gene: 22. Germline CDR1 MNHNY, CDR2 SVGAGI (reference sequence). The CDR3 spans 18 residues. In nucleotides, the CDR3 is TGTGCCAGCACCAACCCGAAGAGGGGGCTAAGAATGGTGTACGAGCAGTACTTC. Amino acids: CASTNPKRGLRMVYEQYF.